The 26 T cell receptor beta chains below were found in one sample sequenced in a study of OX40 agonist ivuxolimab in advanced cancers. Some clones are missing from TCRdb's copy, which holds only in-frame ones; the method was immunoSEQ multiplex PCR. The top ten clones hold 6.5% of a sample with over 65,000 clones, roughly 84% of them seen once. The sequenced sample was CD4+ or CD8+ T cells sorted from blood, obtained in a trial of the OX40 agonist ivuxolimab. All receptors come from an adult with an advanced solid tumor such as melanoma, head and neck, liver or kidney cancer.

This rearrangement joins TRBV5-4 to TRBJ2-1; D gene ambiguous. Trimming removed 0 bases at V and 4 bases at J, with 11 bases between. Per the germline V gene, CDR1 is SGHNT and CDR2 is YYREEE (reference sequence). The CDR3 has 15 residues. CDR3 nucleotides: TGTGCCAGCAGCTTGGGTTTCGGCCCGTACAATGAGCAGTTCTTC. Translating it yields CASSLGFGPYNEQFF.

The gene calls are TRBV9 and TRBJ1-1; tentatively, D is TRBD1 (5 bases). The CDR3 covers 14 residues. Trimming shortened V by 4 bases and J by 3 bases, and 13 bases separated the two germline ends. CDR1 is SGDLS, CDR2 YYNGEE, per germline. The DNA of the CDR3 is TGTGCCAGCAGCCTCAGGGCGGCGGACACTGAAGCTTTCTTT. As protein: CASSLRAADTEAFF.

V is TRBV7-8 and J is TRBJ1-2; D is perhaps TRBD1 (5 bases). The germline V gene has CDR1 SGHVS and CDR2 FQNEAQ. The CDR3 has 16 residues. V gave up 5 bases and J gave up 5 bases, with 21 bases separating them. The DNA for the CDR3 is TGTGCCAGCAGCCTCCGACCGGGGCCGGAGAAATATGGCTACACCTTC. As protein: CASSLRPGPEKYGYTF. Full variable domain (remainder filled in from reference TRBV7-8 and TRBJ1-2): GAGVSQSPRYKVAKRGQDVALRCDPISGHVSLFWYQQALGQGPEFLTYFQNEAQLDKSGLPSDRFFAERPEGSVSTLKIQRTQQEDSAVYLCASSLRPGPEKYGYTFGSGTRLTVV.

The chain combines TRBV27 with TRBJ2-7; the match to TRBD2 covers 9 bases. Germline V lookup: CDR1 MNHEY, CDR2 SMNVEV (reference sequence). The junction had 5 bases not matched to a gene; V was cut back by 3 bases and J by 5 bases. This CDR3 is 14 amino acids long. For the CDR3, the DNA is TGTGCCAGCAGTTTGGAGCGGGGGGCCCACGAGCAGTACTTC. This sequence encodes CASSLERGAHEQYF.

The chain uses TRBV5-8 and TRBJ2-7; weak D call: TRBD2 (7 bases). V was cut by 4 bases and J by 2 bases, with 19 bases left in between. Germline V gene sequence: CDR1 SGHTS, CDR2 YDEGEE. This CDR3 comprises 16 residues. The CDR3 protein is CASSPAGAPGPYEQYF. DNA for the CDR3: TGTGCCAGCAGCCCGGCGGGGGCCCCAGGCCCCTACGAGCAGTACTTC.

The chain couples TRBV7-9 to TRBJ1-5; weak D call: TRBD1 (5 bases). The CDR3 contains 14 residues. With 4 bases removed from V and 8 bases from J, the gap between germline ends came to 15 bases. Germline V lookup: CDR1 SEHNR, CDR2 FQNEAQ (reference sequence). The DNA for the CDR3 is TGTGCCAGCAGCTCCGATCTGGGGGGTGAGCCCCAGCATTTT. It specifies CASSSDLGGEPQHF.

This clone was observed a few times. The chain carries TRBV2 and TRBJ2-5; 7 bases are a match to TRBD2. The CDR3 is 18 amino acids. J gave up 5 bases and V 10 bases, and 25 bases lay outside the gene matches. Germline loops: CDR1 SNHLY, CDR2 FYNNEI. This CDR3 reads CATNVAGLLHTGPETQYF. The CDR3 region has the DNA TGTGCCACTAATGTAGCGGGTCTCCTTCATACTGGACCGGAGACCCAGTACTTC.

This sequence joins TRBV13 and TRBJ2-7; 8 nucleotides agree with TRBD2. V shed 8 bases, J shed 2 bases, and the junction held 8 bases outside the gene matches. In germline, CDR1 is PRHDT, CDR2 FYEKMQ (reference sequence). The CDR3 is made up of 14 amino acids. CDR3: CASRLAGGTYEQYF. In DNA form, the CDR3 reads TGTGCCAGCCGGTTGGCGGGGGGTACCTACGAGCAGTACTTC.

This sequence joins TRBV7-9 and TRBJ2-2; the D is unclear. Per the germline V gene, CDR1 is SEHNR and CDR2 is FQNEAQ (reference sequence). The germline V and J ends were trimmed by 2 bases and 1 base, with 5 bases remaining between them. The CDR3 extends over 14 amino acids. CDR3 bases: TGTGCCAGCAGCTTATCCGAGAACACCGGGGAGCTGTTTTTT. Protein sequence: CASSLSENTGELFF.

In nucleotides, the CDR3 is TGTGCCAGCAGCGCCGATCCTCTCTCTGGAAACACCATATATTTT. It specifies CASSADPLSGNTIYF. This chain joins TRBV9 and TRBJ1-3; unclear D gene. CDR3 length: 15 residues. From germline, CDR1 is SGDLS and CDR2 YYNGEE. Trimming removed 3 bases at V and 0 bases at J, with 10 bases between.

The chain uses TRBV18 and TRBJ2-7; TRBD1 might be the D (5 bases). CDR3 length: 16 amino acids. Trimming stripped 2 bases from V and 0 bases from J, with 14 bases between. Germline-derived CDR1 and CDR2 are KGHSH and LQKENI. The CDR3 bases are TGTGCCAGCTCACCAGTGGCCGACAGTTACTCCTACGAGCAGTACTTC. This translates into CASSPVADSYSYEQYF.

The V and J genes are TRBV5-1 and TRBJ1-1; D gene ambiguous. Germline-derived CDR1 and CDR2 are SGHRS and YFSETQ. The germline V and J ends were trimmed by 4 bases and 3 bases, with 13 bases remaining between them. The CDR3 length is 14 residues. The CDR3 loop is CASSIGMTDTEAFF. DNA for the CDR3: TGCGCCAGCAGCATCGGGATGACGGACACTGAAGCTTTCTTT.

The chain combines TRBV7-9 with TRBJ1-2; D gene unclear. V was clipped by 0 bases and J by 0 bases, with 8 bases between them. Germline CDR1 SEHNR, CDR2 FQNEAQ (reference sequence). This CDR3 comprises 15 residues. The CDR3 region is CASSLAFRANYGYTF. CDR3 nucleotide sequence: TGTGCCAGCAGCTTAGCGTTCCGGGCTAACTATGGCTACACCTTC.

The chain combines TRBV29-1 with TRBJ2-1; maybe TRBD1 (6 bases). Germline V gene sequence: CDR1 SQVTM, CDR2 ANQGSEA. V was shortened by 3 bases and J by 5 bases, with 17 bases between the two germline ends. The length of the CDR3 is 15 residues. For the CDR3, the DNA is TGCAGCGTTGAGAGGGGGTTACCCCGCCACAATGAGCAGTTCTTC. It is translated as CSVERGLPRHNEQFF.

The chain has TRBV5-1 and TRBJ2-1; 11 bases agree with TRBD2. CDR1 is SGHRS, CDR2 YFSETQ, per germline. V shed 0 bases, J shed 3 bases, and the junction held 8 bases outside the gene matches. The CDR3 sequence is 18 residues long. CDR3 DNA sequence: TGCGCCAGCAGCTTGGAAGTAGCGGGGGGGCATATCTACAATGAGCAGTTCTTC. Translated, it gives CASSLEVAGGHIYNEQFF.

This chain uses TRBV4-1 with TRBJ1-5; no clear D gene. CDR3 length: 14 amino acids. Germline CDR1 and CDR2: MGHRA and YSYEKL. V was clipped by 4 bases and J by 2 bases, with 9 bases between them. The CDR3 protein is CASSRNMGNQPQHF. The CDR3 bases are TGCGCCAGCAGCCGAAACATGGGCAATCAGCCCCAGCATTTT.

J is TRBJ2-5 and V is TRBV5-6; TRBD1 is a possible D gene (6 bases). CDR1 SGHDT and CDR2 YYEEEE come from the germline V gene. V was trimmed by 4 bases and J by 5 bases, leaving 21 bases between them. CDR3 length: 16 residues. In nucleotides, the CDR3 is TGTGCCAGCAGCCCCCAACAGGGAAGGAAGAGGGAGACCCAGTACTTC. It is translated as CASSPQQGRKRETQYF.

The V and J genes are TRBV7-6 and TRBJ2-2; maybe TRBD1 (5 bases). The V gene's germline CDR1 is SGHVS and CDR2 FNYEAQ. The ends were cut back, 8 bases at V and 3 bases at J, with 13 bases in the middle. The CDR3 has 14 residues. In DNA, the CDR3 is TGTGCCAGCTCCCTCGGACAAGACACCGGGGAGCTGTTTTTT. Its protein is CASSLGQDTGELFF. Full variable domain (missing parts from reference TRBV7-6 and TRBJ2-2): GAGVSQSPRYKVTKRGQDVALRCDPISGHVSLYWYRQALGQGPEFLTYFNYEAQQDKSGLPNDRFSAERPEGSISTLTIQRTEQRDSAMYRCASSLGQDTGELFFGEGSRLTVL.

The V and J genes are TRBV6-1 and TRBJ1-2; D uncertain. The germline V gene has CDR1 MNHNS and CDR2 SASEGT. This CDR3 comprises 11 residues. With 10 bases removed from V and 5 bases from J, the gap between germline ends came to 11 bases. CDR3 nucleotide sequence: TGTGCCACCTACCGGGGATATGGCTACACCTTC. Amino acids: CATYRGYGYTF.

This chain uses TRBV5-1 with TRBJ2-7, with TRBD1 matching over 7 bases. The CDR3 covers 14 residues. Germline assignment: CDR1 SGHRS and CDR2 YFSETQ. Losses at the gene ends were 4 bases for V and 2 bases for J; bases not matched to a gene: 6. The CDR3 loop reads CASSLQGHPYEQYF. CDR3 DNA: TGCGCCAGCAGCCTACAGGGGCACCCCTACGAGCAGTACTTC.

This clone was detected only a few times. The chain uses TRBV18 and TRBJ2-1; TRBD1 agrees at 7 bases. J was trimmed by 5 bases and V by 4 bases; bases with no gene match: 5. Per the germline V gene, CDR1 is KGHSH and CDR2 is LQKENI. This CDR3 is built from 14 residues. The CDR3 is CASSLLGQNNEQFF. The CDR3 nucleotides are TGTGCCAGCTCACTACTGGGACAGAACAATGAGCAGTTCTTC.

CDR3 loop: CASKSKGGADTEAFF. The CDR3 nucleotides are TGTGCCAGCAAGTCGAAGGGGGGCGCGGACACTGAAGCTTTCTTT. This chain uses TRBV7-2 with TRBJ1-1, with D possibly being TRBD1 (6 bases). CDR1 SGHTA and CDR2 FQGNSA come from the germline V gene. This CDR3 contains 15 residues. V was pared by 7 bases and J by 3 bases, with 18 bases between.

J is TRBJ1-1 and V is TRBV28; D uncertain. This CDR3 has 12 amino acids. V was cut by 3 bases and J by 7 bases, with 9 bases left in between. CDR1 and CDR2 from the germline V gene are MDHEN and SYDVKM. CDR3: CASSLVTGEAFF. In DNA, the CDR3 is TGTGCCAGCAGTTTGGTAACGGGTGAAGCTTTCTTT.

The rearrangement links TRBV19 to TRBJ1-2; no firm D call. The germline CDR1 and CDR2 sequences are LNHDA and SQIVND (reference sequence). The CDR3 contains 15 residues. V was clipped by 3 bases and J by 1 base, with 12 bases between them. Written as DNA, the CDR3 is TGTGCCAGTAGTATCCCCGGACGGTTTAACTATGGCTACACCTTC. This encodes CASSIPGRFNYGYTF.

The chain links TRBV4-1 to TRBJ2-7; either TRBD1 or TRBD2 may fit D (5 bases each). Trimming stripped 1 base from V and 9 bases from J, with 22 bases between. The CDR3 runs to 16 residues. Germline values: CDR1 MGHRA, CDR2 YSYEKL. In DNA form, the CDR3 reads TGCGCCAGCAGCCAAGTCTCCGGGACCGTCCGCCTAGGGCAGTACTTC. Translated: CASSQVSGTVRLGQYF.

The chain joins TRBV7-2 to TRBJ2-3; 11 positions match TRBD1. CDR3 length: 17 residues. Germline lookup yields CDR1 SGHTA and CDR2 FQGNSA. Trimming cost V 5 bases and J 0 bases; bases outside gene matches: 7. This CDR3 is CASSPRDRGSSTDTQYF. The CDR3 region has the DNA TGTGCCAGCAGCCCCCGGGACAGGGGGAGTAGCACAGATACGCAGTATTTT.